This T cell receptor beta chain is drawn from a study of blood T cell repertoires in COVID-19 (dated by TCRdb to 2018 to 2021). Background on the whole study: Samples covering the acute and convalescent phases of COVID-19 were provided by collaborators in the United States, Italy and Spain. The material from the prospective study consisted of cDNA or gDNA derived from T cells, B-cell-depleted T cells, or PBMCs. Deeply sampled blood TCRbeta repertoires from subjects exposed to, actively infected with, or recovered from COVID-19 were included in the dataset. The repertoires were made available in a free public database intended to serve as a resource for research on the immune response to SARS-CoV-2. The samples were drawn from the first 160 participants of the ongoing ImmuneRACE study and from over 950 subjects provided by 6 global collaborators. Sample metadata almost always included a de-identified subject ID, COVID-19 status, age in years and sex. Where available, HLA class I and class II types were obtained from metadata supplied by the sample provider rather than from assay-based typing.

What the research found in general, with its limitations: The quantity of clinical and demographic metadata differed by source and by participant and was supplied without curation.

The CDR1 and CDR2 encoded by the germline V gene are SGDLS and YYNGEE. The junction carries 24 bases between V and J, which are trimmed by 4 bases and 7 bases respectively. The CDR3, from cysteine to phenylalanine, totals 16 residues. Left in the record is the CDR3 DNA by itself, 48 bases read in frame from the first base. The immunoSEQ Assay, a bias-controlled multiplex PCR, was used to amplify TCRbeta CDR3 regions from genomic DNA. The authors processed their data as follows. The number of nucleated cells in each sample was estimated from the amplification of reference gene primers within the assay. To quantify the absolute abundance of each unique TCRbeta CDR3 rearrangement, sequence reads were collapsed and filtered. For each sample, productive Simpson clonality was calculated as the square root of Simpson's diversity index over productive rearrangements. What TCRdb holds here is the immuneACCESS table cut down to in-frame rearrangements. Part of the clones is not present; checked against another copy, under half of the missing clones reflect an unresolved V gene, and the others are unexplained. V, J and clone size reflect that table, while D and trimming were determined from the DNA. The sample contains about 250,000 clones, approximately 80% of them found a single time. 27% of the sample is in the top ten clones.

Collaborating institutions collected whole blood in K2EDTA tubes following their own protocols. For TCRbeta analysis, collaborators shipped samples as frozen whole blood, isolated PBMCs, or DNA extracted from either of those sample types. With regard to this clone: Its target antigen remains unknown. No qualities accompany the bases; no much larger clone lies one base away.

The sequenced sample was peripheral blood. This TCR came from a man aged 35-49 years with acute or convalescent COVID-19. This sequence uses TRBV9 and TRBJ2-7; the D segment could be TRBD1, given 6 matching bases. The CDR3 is CASSREAPPTGIEQYF. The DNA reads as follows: TGTGCCAGCAGCCGGGAAGCGCCTCCAACAGGGATTGAGCAGTACTTC.